A single sample is the source of the 18 T cell receptor beta chains below, sequenced in a study of identical twins. TCRdb analysed the 5' RACE reads with MiXCR anew, one entry per CDR3 protein. The sample lists 200,000 to 300,000 distinct CDR3 sequences, 6.5% to 9% occurring once. Separately, the same data were catalogued under a study of yellow fever vaccine responses in identical twins.

The source material was CD8+ T cells sorted from blood. These receptors all stem from a woman aged 18-29 years in good health.

This clonotype was observed many times. This chain connects TRBV6-6 to TRBJ1-3; D is unresolved. V dropped 6 bases and J dropped 4 bases, with 10 bases sitting between them. The germline V gene has CDR1 MNHNY and CDR2 SVGAGI (reference sequence). The CDR3 consists of 13 residues. This chain's CDR3 is CASSPGLGNTIYF. CDR3 coding DNA: TGTGCCAGCAGCCCCGGGCTAGGAAACACCATATATTTT.

This clonotype was seen ten or more times. The chain couples TRBV27 to TRBJ1-6; a weak D match, TRBD1 (5 bases). In germline, CDR1 is MNHEY, CDR2 SMNVEV (reference sequence). V lost 6 bases, J lost 7 bases, and 7 bases lay in between. The CDR3 is 12 residues long. CDR3 residues: CASRRGNSPLHF. CDR3 bases: TGTGCCAGCAGGAGGGGAAATTCACCCCTCCACTTT.

This chain uses TRBV20-1 with TRBJ2-1; a possible D gene is TRBD2 (6 bases). Trimming took 3 bases from V and 7 from J, leaving 13 bases between them. Germline CDR1 DFQATT, CDR2 SNEGSKA (reference sequence). This CDR3 has 13 amino acids. The CDR3 DNA follows: TGCAGTGCTAGGAATGGACTAAGTAATGAGCAGTTCTTC. This sequence encodes CSARNGLSNEQFF.

Many counts were recorded for this clonotype. This rearrangement joins TRBV2 to TRBJ2-5; D is unresolved. This CDR3 comprises 14 residues. V was clipped by 2 bases and J by 1 base, with 8 bases between them. Germline loops: CDR1 SNHLY, CDR2 FYNNEI. This chain's CDR3 is CASSETETQETQYF. The CDR3 bases are TGTGCCAGCAGTGAAACGGAGACCCAAGAGACCCAGTACTTC.

The chain links TRBV7-2 to TRBJ2-7; a possible D gene is TRBD1 (5 bases). The CDR3 totals 16 residues. The ends were cut back, 5 bases at V and 4 bases at J, with 21 bases in the middle. Germline V gene sequence: CDR1 SGHTA, CDR2 FQGNSA. The CDR3 reads CASSQGPGKTYYEQYV. The CDR3 coding sequence is TGTGCCAGCAGCCAGGGCCCAGGGAAGACCTATTACGAGCAGTACGTC.

This chain uses TRBV5-1 with TRBJ2-1; TRBD2 matches at 10 bases. Looked up from germline, CDR1 is SGHRS and CDR2 is YFSETQ. The CDR3 is made up of 14 amino acids. V gave up 2 bases and J gave up 9 bases; unmatched junction bases: 5. The CDR3 coding sequence is TGCGCCAGCAGCTTTTCGCTAGCGGGAGTTGAGCAGTTCTTC. Amino acid sequence: CASSFSLAGVEQFF.

This clonotype came up many times. This chain links TRBV12-3 or TRBV12-4 with TRBJ2-2, with 10 bases that match TRBD2. The CDR3 sequence is 15 residues long. V trimming: 5 bases; J trimming: 7 bases; junction bases outside the gene matches: 7. The DNA of the CDR3 is TGTGCCAGCAGTCGACTAGCGGGCGATATCGGGGAGCTGTTTTTT. It encodes CASSRLAGDIGELFF.

The J gene is TRBJ2-5, the V gene TRBV2, with TRBD2 identical over 11 bases. V was clipped by 8 bases and J by 1 base; unmatched bases: 3. CDR3 length equals 14 residues. Germline CDR1 and CDR2: SNHLY and FYNNEI. The CDR3 is CASDLAGGQETQYF. For the CDR3, the DNA is TGTGCCAGCGACCTAGCGGGGGGCCAAGAGACCCAGTACTTC.

The chain uses TRBV15 and TRBJ2-7, with D possibly matching TRBD2 (6 bases). Germline lookup yields CDR1 LNHNV and CDR2 YYDKDF (reference sequence). There are 15 residues in the CDR3. V was clipped by 0 bases and J by 1 base, with 10 bases between them. The CDR3 here is CATSRDYGGSYEQYF. The CDR3 DNA follows: TGTGCCACCAGCAGAGATTACGGGGGTTCCTACGAGCAGTACTTC.

This clonotype was counted at least ten times. V gene TRBV15 combines with J gene TRBJ2-1; the D gene is possibly TRBD1 (6 bases). The CDR3 has 13 amino acids. Trimming took 4 bases from V and 8 from J, leaving 12 bases between them. Germline CDR1 reads LNHNV; CDR2 reads YYDKDF (reference sequence). CDR3 sequence reads: CATSNRDRHEQFF. The CDR3 DNA is TGTGCCACCAGCAACAGGGACCGGCATGAGCAGTTCTTC.

The V gene is TRBV6-2 or TRBV6-3, the J gene TRBJ2-1, with a tentative D call TRBD1 (5 bases). CDR3 length: 17 amino acids. V lost 0 bases, J lost 0 bases, and 12 bases lay in between. From germline, CDR1 is MNHEY and CDR2 SVGEGT. CDR3 DNA: TGTGCCAGCAGTTACTCAATACAGGTGCCCTCCTACAATGAGCAGTTCTTC. It yields the protein CASSYSIQVPSYNEQFF.

The chain is built from TRBV13 and TRBJ2-2; D is ambiguous. CDR3 length equals 12 residues. V was clipped by 2 bases and J by 6 bases, with 4 bases between them. The germline gives CDR1 PRHDT, CDR2 FYEKMQ (reference sequence). CDR3 DNA: TGTGCCAGCAGCTTAATGTCCGGGGAGCTGTTTTTT. The encoded protein is CASSLMSGELFF. The variable domain in full, completed from reference TRBV13 and TRBJ2-2, reads AAGVIQSPRHLIKEKRETATLKCYPIPRHDTVYWYQQGPGQDPQFLISFYEKMQSDKGSIPDRFSAQQFSDYHSELNMSSLELGDSALYFCASSLMSGELFFGEGSRLTVL.

The J gene is TRBJ2-3, the V gene TRBV9; 7 bases match TRBD2. J lost 11 bases, V lost 7 bases, and 7 bases had no gene match. Germline CDR1 and CDR2: SGDLS and YYNGEE. The CDR3 sequence is 11 residues long. CDR3 in DNA: TGTGCCAGCGGTGGGGCGGGGGAGCAGTATTTT. This translates into CASGGAGEQYF.

This clonotype has more than one count but fewer than ten. The rearrangement joins TRBV3-1 to TRBJ2-5, with D tentatively TRBD1 (5 bases). The CDR3 has 16 residues. Germline lookup yields CDR1 LGHDT and CDR2 YNNKEL (reference sequence). V lost 2 bases and J 5 bases, leaving 18 bases between the germline ends. Here the CDR3 reads CASSQIDSTIRETQYF. In DNA form, the CDR3 reads TGTGCCAGCAGCCAAATTGACAGTACCATCAGGGAGACCCAGTACTTC.

This clonotype occurred a few times. This chain uses TRBV20-1 with TRBJ2-3; no clear D gene. Trimming took off 2 bases at V and 4 bases at J, with 13 bases between the two ends. Germline V gene data show CDR1 as DFQATT and CDR2 as SNEGSKA (reference sequence). This CDR3 has 14 amino acids. CDR3 residues: CSARPPALPDTQYF. CDR3 nucleotide sequence: TGCAGTGCTAGACCCCCGGCCCTCCCAGATACGCAGTATTTT.

The chain joins TRBV7-9 to TRBJ2-7; no clear D. This CDR3 spans 13 amino acids. The V end lost 7 bases, the J end lost 0 bases, and 10 bases lay between the germline ends. The germline gives CDR1 SEHNR, CDR2 FQNEAQ (reference sequence). The CDR3 nucleotides are TGTGCCAGCACCCACTCGAGCTCCTACGAGCAGTACTTC. Translation: CASTHSSSYEQYF. Filled out from reference TRBV7-9 and TRBJ2-7, the complete variable domain reads DTGVSQNPRHKITKRGQNVTFRCDPISEHNRLYWYRQTLGQGPEFLTYFQNEAQLEKSRLLSDRFSAERPKGSFSTLEIQRTEQGDSAMYLCASTHSSSYEQYFGPGTRLTVT.

The chain is built from TRBV2 and TRBJ2-3, with a tentative D call TRBD2 (5 bases). V was pared by 7 bases and J by 2 bases, with 19 bases between. The CDR3 spans 16 residues. Germline lookup yields CDR1 SNHLY and CDR2 FYNNEI. CDR3 protein: CASIRGYQTYTDTQYF. The DNA of the CDR3 is TGTGCCAGCATACGGGGTTACCAAACCTACACAGATACGCAGTATTTT.

The chain combines TRBV3-1 with TRBJ2-2; 9 bases map to TRBD2. There are 18 residues in the CDR3. Germline V lookup: CDR1 LGHDT, CDR2 YNNKEL (reference sequence). Losses at the gene ends were 1 base for V and 7 bases for J; bases not matched to a gene: 13. The CDR3 nucleotides are TGTGCCAGCAGCCAAGTAGTGGTAGCGGGAGTTATCGGCGGGGAGCTGTTTTTT. Its translation is CASSQVVVAGVIGGELFF.